These T cell receptor beta chains were read from a single sample in a study of neurological immune-mediated disorders. One entry per CDR3 protein, called by TCRdb with MiXCR from the 5' RACE reads. The sample shows fewer than 80,000 distinct CDR3 sequences, under 5.5% of them seen only once. Sequencing was performed on PBMCs. The receptors stem from a woman between 45 and 65 years old with multiple sclerosis. The CDR3 runs from the conserved cysteine through the conserved F or W. D genes are given only for firm matches. Clone size appears in some rows only: once, few, many, or a class for an expanded clone.

abundance	d_gene	v_gene	j_gene	CDR3nt	CDR3aa
-	-	TRBV7-3	TRBJ2-2	TGTGCCAGCAGCCCAAGAAACGGGGAGCTGTTTTTT	CASSPRNGELFF
many	TRBD1	TRBV20-1	TRBJ1-2	TGCAGTGCTAGAGACAGGGGGCGATACTATGGCTACACCTTC	CSARDRGRYYGYTF
-	-	TRBV6-5	TRBJ1-5	TGTGCCAGCAGTTACGCCGCAAATCAGCCCCAGAATTTT	CASSYAANQPQNF
many	-	TRBV24-1	TRBJ1-1	TGTGCCACCAGTCAGGGGCGGATAGGACAGAACACTGAAGCTTTCTTT	CATSQGRIGQNTEAFF
many	-	TRBV3-1	TRBJ1-6	TGTGCCAGCAGCCAAGGGGCAGATAATTCACCCCTCCACTTT	CASSQGADNSPLHF
many	TRBD1	TRBV28	TRBJ2-7	TGTGCCAGCAGCCAGGGACAGGGGCGCAGGGATTCCTACGAGCAGTACTTC	CASSQGQGRRDSYEQYF
-	-	TRBV11-2	TRBJ1-4	TGTGCCAGCAGCCCCATGGTCCCTGAAAAACTGTTTTTT	CASSPMVPEKLFF
few	TRBD1	TRBV6-6	TRBJ2-4	TGTGCCAGCAGTTCCGGGACAGGGCGTAACATTCAGTACTTC	CASSSGTGRNIQYF
-	TRBD2	TRBV6-5	TRBJ2-1	TGTGCCAGCAGTTACTCAGTCGGGGGGGCCTACAATGAGCAGTTCTTC	CASSYSVGGAYNEQFF
many	TRBD2	TRBV15	TRBJ2-1	TGTGCCACCAGCAGAGATAGAACTAGCGGGGCCTACAATGAGCAGTTCTTC	CATSRDRTSGAYNEQFF
many	-	TRBV9	TRBJ2-2	TGTGCCAGCAGCCCCCAGGGGAGTTGGACCGGGGAGCTGTTTTTT	CASSPQGSWTGELFF
many	TRBD2	TRBV20-1	TRBJ2-1	TGCAGTGCTAGAGCGACTAGCGGGGATTTTCATGAGCAGTTCTTC	CSARATSGDFHEQFF
many	-	TRBV15	TRBJ2-7	TGTGCCTCCAGTTCCCGCGAGCAGTACTTC	CASSSREQYF